This TCR beta chain was captured in a study of regulatory T cells in long-lasting Graves disease. Time point given: persistent/refractory GD, antithyroid drugs over 5 years with positive TRAb. Scientists built the TCR library using RNA that was extracted from PBMCs. This clonotype was counted ten times or more. CDR3 regions were amplified by Arm-PCR using iRepertoire HTBI primers to build TCR beta libraries. TCRdb fed the multiplex PCR reads into MiXCR, producing one record per CDR3 protein. The sample records under 450,000 distinct CDR3 sequences, roughly 24% being singletons. This receptor was taken from a woman aged 40-49 years with Graves disease. The sequences come from peripheral blood mononuclear cells (PBMCs), collected when the disease was refractory, from a patient treated with antithyroid drugs.

The chain's CDR3 is CASSLRTSGTRRRYLQETQYF. The CDR3 DNA sequence: TGTGCCAGCAGCCTCCGGACTAGCGGGACCCGACGTCGTTACCTCCAAGAGACCCAGTACTTC. The rearrangement uses TRBV11-2 and TRBJ2-5; 12 positions agree with TRBD2. The CDR3 runs to 21 residues. V shed 5 bases, J shed 1 base, and the junction held 20 bases outside the gene matches. CDR1 SGHAT and CDR2 FQNNGV come from the germline V gene. Filled out from reference TRBV11-2 and TRBJ2-5, the complete variable domain reads EAGVAQSPRYKIIEKRQSVAFWCNPISGHATLYWYQQILGQGPKLLIQFQNNGVVDDSQLPKDRFSAERLKGVDSTLKIQPAKLEDSAVYLCASSLRTSGTRRRYLQETQYFGPGTRLLVL.